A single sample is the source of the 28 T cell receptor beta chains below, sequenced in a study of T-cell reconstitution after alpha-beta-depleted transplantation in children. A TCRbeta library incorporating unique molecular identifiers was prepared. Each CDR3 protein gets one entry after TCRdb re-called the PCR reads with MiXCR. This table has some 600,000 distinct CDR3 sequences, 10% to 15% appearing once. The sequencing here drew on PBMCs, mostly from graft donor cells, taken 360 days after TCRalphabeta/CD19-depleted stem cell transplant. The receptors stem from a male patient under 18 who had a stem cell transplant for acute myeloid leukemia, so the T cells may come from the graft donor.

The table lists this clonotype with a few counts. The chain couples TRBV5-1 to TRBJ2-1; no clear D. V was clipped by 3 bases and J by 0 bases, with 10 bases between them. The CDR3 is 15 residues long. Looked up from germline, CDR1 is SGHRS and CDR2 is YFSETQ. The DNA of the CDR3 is TGCGCCAGCAGCTCAATTATGAGCTCCTACAATGAGCAGTTCTTC. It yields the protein CASSSIMSSYNEQFF.

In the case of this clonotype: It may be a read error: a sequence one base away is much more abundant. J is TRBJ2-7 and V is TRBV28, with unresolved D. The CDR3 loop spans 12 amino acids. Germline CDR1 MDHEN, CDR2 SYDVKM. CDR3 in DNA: TGTGCCAGCAGTCCCACGGCCTACGAGCAGAACTTC. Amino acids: CASSPTAYEQNF. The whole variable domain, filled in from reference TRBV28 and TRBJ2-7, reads DVKVTQSSRYLVKRTGEKVFLECVQDMDHENMFWYRQDPGLGLRLIYFSYDVKMKEKGDIPEGYSVSREKKERFSLILESASTNQTSMYLCASSPTAYEQNFGPGTRLTVT.

CDR3 amino acids: CSARETIGLAKNIQYF. For the CDR3, the DNA is TGCAGTGCTAGAGAGACTATCGGGCTAGCCAAAAACATTCAGTACTTC. The rearrangement joins TRBV20-1 to TRBJ2-4; D is possibly TRBD2 (5 bases). The ends were cut back, 0 bases at V and 0 bases at J, with 12 bases in the middle. Germline lookup yields CDR1 DFQATT and CDR2 SNEGSKA (reference sequence). This CDR3 contains 16 residues.

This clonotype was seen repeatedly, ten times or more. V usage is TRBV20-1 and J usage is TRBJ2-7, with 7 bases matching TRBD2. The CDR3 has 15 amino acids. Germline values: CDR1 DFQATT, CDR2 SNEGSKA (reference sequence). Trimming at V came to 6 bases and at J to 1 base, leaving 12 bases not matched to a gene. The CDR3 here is CSASLTSDGSYEQYF. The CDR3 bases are TGCAGTGCGTCCTTAACTAGCGATGGATCCTACGAGCAGTACTTC.

CDR3 sequence reads: CASSIPSGRRNEQFF. As DNA, the CDR3 is TGTGCCAGTAGTATTCCTAGCGGGAGGAGGAATGAGCAGTTCTTC. The chain employs TRBV19 and TRBJ2-1; TRBD2 aligns across 11 bases. The CDR3 spans 15 residues. V lost 3 bases, J lost 7 bases, and 5 bases stayed unmatched. Germline CDR1 is LNHDA and CDR2 is SQIVND (reference sequence).

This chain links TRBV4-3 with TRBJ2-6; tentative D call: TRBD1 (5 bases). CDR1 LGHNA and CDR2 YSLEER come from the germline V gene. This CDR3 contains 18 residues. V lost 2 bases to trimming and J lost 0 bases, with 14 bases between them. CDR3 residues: CASSQFGQGSSGANVLTF. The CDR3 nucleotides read TGCGCCAGCAGCCAATTTGGGCAGGGCAGCTCTGGGGCCAACGTCCTGACTTTC.

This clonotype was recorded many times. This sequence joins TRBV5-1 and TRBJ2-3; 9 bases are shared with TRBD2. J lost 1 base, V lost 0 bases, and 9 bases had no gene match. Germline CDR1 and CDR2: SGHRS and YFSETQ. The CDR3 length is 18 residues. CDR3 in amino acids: CASSLEVLAGVGTDTQYF. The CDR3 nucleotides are TGCGCCAGCAGCTTGGAAGTTTTAGCGGGAGTTGGCACAGATACGCAGTATTTT. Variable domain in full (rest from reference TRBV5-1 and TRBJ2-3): KAGVTQTPRYLIKTRGQQVTLSCSPISGHRSVSWYQQTPGQGLQFLFEYFSETQRNKGNFPGRFSGRQFSNSRSEMNVSTLELGDSALYLCASSLEVLAGVGTDTQYFGPGTRLTVL.

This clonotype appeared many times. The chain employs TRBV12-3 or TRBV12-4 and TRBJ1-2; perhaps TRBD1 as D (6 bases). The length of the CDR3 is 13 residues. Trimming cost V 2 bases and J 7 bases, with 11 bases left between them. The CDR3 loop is CASSLIGGAGYTF. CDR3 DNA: TGTGCCAGCAGTTTAATTGGGGGCGCTGGCTACACCTTC.

This CDR3 reads CASSSGPLEASYEQYF. The CDR3 DNA sequence: TGCGCCAGCAGCTCGGGACCCCTCGAAGCCTCCTACGAGCAGTACTTC. The V and J genes are TRBV5-1 and TRBJ2-7; D assignment may be TRBD1 or TRBD2 (5 bases each). Germline CDR1 and CDR2: SGHRS and YFSETQ. This CDR3 region has 16 residues. Trimming cost V 3 bases and J 0 bases, with 16 bases left between them.

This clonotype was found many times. CDR3 loop: CATSDLRVWFF. CDR3 coding DNA: TGTGCCACCAGTGATTTGAGAGTTTGGTTCTTC. This chain joins TRBV24-1 and TRBJ2-1; D is undetermined. The V gene's germline CDR1 is KGHDR and CDR2 SFDVKD. The CDR3 has 11 amino acids. V lost 0 bases to trimming and J lost 15 bases, with 8 bases between them.

CDR3 region: CASSELIADSSYNEQFF. The CDR3 DNA sequence: TGTGCCAGCAGTGAACTTATAGCGGACAGCTCCTACAATGAGCAGTTCTTC. This chain joins TRBV25-1 and TRBJ2-1, with D perhaps being TRBD1 or TRBD2 (6 bases each). Trimming removed 2 bases at V and 0 bases at J, with 14 bases between. Germline V lookup: CDR1 MGHDK, CDR2 SYGVNS. This CDR3 comprises 17 residues.

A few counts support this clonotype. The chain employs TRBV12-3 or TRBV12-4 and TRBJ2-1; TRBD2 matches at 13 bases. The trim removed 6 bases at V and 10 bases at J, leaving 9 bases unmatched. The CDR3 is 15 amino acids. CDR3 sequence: CASSQLAGGGGEQFF. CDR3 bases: TGTGCCAGCAGCCAACTAGCGGGAGGGGGGGGAGAGCAGTTCTTC.

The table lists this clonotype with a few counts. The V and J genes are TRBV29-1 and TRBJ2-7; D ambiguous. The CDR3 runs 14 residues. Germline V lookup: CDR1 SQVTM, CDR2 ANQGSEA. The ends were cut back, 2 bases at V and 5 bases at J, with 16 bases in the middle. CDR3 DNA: TGCAGCGTTGAACTACCCCCGCAGTCAAACGAGCAGTACTTC. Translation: CSVELPPQSNEQYF.

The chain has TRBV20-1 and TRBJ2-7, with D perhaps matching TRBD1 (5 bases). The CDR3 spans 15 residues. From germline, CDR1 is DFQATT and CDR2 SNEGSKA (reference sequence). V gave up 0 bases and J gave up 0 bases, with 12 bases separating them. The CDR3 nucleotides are TGCAGTGCTAGAGATTACAGGAGAAGCTCCTACGAGCAGTACTTC. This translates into CSARDYRRSSYEQYF.

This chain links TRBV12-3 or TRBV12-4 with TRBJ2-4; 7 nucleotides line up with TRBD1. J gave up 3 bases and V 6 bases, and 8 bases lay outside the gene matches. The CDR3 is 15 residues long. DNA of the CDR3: TGTGCCAGCAGCCCGACAGGGACCGGCAAAAACATTCAGTACTTC. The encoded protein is CASSPTGTGKNIQYF.

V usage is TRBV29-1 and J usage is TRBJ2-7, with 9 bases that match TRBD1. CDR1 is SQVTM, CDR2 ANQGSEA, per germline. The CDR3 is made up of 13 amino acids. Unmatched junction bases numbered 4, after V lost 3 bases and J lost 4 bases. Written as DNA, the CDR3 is TGCAGCGTTGAGGACAGGGGTAATTACGAGCAGTACTTC. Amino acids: CSVEDRGNYEQYF.

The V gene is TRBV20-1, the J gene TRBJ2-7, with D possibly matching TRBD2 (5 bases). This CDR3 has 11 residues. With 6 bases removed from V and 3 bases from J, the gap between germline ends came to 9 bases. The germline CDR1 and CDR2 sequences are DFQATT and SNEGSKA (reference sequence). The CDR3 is CSAGRGYEQYF. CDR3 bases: TGCAGTGCGGGGAGAGGCTACGAGCAGTACTTC.

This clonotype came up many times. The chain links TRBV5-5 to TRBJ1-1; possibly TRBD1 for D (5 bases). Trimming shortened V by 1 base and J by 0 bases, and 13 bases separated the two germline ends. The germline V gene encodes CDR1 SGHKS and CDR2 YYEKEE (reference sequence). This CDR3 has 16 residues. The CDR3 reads CASSLFGGGLNTEAFF. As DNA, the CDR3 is TGTGCCAGCAGCTTGTTCGGGGGGGGATTGAACACTGAAGCTTTCTTT.

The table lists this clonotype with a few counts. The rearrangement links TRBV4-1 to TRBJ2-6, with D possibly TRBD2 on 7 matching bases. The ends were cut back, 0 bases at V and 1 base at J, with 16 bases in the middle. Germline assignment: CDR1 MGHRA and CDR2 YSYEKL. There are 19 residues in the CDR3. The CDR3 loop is CASSQDMGGPGSGANVLTF. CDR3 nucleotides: TGCGCCAGCAGCCAAGATATGGGGGGGCCTGGGTCTGGGGCCAACGTCCTGACTTTC.

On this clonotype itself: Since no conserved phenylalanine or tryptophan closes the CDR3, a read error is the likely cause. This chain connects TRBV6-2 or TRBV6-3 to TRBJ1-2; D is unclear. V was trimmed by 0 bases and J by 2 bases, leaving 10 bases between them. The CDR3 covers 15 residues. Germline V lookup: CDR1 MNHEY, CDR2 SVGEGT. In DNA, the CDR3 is TGTGCCAGCAGTTACTCGTCGGGAGCAAACTATGGCTACACCTCC. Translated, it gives CASSYSSGANYGYTS.

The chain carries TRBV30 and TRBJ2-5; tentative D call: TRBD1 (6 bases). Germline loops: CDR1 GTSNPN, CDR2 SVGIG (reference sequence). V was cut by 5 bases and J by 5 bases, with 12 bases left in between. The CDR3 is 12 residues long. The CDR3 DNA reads TGTGCCTGGTCCAGGGGCAGCGAGACCCAGTACTTC. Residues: CAWSRGSETQYF.

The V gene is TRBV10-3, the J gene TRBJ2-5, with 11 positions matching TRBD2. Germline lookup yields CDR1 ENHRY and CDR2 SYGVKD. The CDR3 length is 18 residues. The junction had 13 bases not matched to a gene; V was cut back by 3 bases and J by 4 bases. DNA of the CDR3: TGTGCCATCAGTGAAGGGCCTAGCGGGAGGCGCGTGACAGAGACCCAGTACTTC. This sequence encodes CAISEGPSGRRVTETQYF.

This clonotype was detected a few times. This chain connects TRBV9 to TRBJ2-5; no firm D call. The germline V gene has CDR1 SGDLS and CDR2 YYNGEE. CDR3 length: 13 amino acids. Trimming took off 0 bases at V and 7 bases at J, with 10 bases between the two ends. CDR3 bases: TGTGCCAGCAGCGTAGAGTTGAAGGGGACCCAGTACTTC. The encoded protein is CASSVELKGTQYF.

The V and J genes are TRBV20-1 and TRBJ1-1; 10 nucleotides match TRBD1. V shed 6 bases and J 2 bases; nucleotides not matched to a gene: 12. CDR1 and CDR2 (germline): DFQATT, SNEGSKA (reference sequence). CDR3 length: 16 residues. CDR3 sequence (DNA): TGCAGTGCCGATGCCATCGGACAGGGGGTCAACACTGAAGCTTTCTTT. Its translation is CSADAIGQGVNTEAFF.

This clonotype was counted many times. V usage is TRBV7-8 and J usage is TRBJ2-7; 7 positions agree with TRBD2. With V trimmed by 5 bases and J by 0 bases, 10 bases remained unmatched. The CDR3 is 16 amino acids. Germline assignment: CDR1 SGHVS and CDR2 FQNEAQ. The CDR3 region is CASSPGPSGLSYEQYF. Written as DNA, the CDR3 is TGTGCCAGCAGCCCAGGCCCTAGCGGCCTCTCCTACGAGCAGTACTTC.

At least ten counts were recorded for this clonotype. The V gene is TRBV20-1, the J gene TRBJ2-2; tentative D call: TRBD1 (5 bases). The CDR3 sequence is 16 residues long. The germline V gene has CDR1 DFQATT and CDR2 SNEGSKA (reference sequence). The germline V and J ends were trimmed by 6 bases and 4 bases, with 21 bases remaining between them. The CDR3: CSADYYQGKSTGELFF. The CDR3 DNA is TGCAGTGCCGATTATTATCAGGGAAAGAGCACCGGGGAGCTGTTTTTT.

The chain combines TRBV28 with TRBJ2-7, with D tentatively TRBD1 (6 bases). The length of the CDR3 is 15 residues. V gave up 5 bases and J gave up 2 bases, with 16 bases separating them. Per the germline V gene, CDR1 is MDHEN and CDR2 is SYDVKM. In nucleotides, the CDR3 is TGTGCCAGCAGTCCCCCACGGACAGTAACCTACGAGCAGTACTTC. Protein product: CASSPPRTVTYEQYF.

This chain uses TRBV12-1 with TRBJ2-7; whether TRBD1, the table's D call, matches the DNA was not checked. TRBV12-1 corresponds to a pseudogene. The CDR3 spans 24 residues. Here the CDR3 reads CASSFTGTGEFFVLAGPNSYEQYF. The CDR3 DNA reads TGTGCCAGCAGCTTTACCGGGACAGGGGAATTTTTTGTCCTAGCGGGACCAAACTCCTACGAGCAGTACTTC.